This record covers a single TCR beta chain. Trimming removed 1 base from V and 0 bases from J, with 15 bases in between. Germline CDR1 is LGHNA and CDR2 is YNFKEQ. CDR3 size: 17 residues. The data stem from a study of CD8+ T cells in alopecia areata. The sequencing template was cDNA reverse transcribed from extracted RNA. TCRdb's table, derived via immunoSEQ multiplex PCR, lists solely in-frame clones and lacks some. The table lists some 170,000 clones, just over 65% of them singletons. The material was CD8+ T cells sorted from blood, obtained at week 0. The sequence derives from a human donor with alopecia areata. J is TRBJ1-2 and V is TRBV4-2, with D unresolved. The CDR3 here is CASSQARLSTANYGYTF. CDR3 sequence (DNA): TGTGCCAGCAGCCAAGCCCGGCTGTCGACGGCTAACTATGGCTACACCTTC.